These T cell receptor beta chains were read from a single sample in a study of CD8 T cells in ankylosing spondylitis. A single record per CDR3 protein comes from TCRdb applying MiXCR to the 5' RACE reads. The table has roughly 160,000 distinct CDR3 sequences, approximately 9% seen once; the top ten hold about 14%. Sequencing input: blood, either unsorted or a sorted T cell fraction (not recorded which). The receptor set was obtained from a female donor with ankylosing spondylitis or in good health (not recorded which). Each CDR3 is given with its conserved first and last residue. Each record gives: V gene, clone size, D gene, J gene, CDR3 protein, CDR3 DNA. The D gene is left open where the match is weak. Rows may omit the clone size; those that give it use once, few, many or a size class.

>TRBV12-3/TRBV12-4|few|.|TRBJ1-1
CASSFGPKVTEAFF
TGTGCCAGCAGTTTCGGCCCGAAGGTGACTGAAGCTTTCTTT
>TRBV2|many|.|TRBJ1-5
CASSGGRRQPQHF
TGTGCCAGCAGTGGGGGCAGGCGGCAGCCCCAGCATTTT
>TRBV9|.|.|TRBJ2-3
CASSVETADTQYF
TGTGCCAGCAGCGTAGAGACGGCAGATACGCAGTATTTT
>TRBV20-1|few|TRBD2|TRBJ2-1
CSAPLAGAYNEQFF
TGCAGTGCGCCTCTAGCGGGAGCCTACAATGAGCAGTTCTTC
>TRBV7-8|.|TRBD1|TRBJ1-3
CASSSEGAGGGNTIYF
TGTGCCAGCAGCTCCGAGGGGGCGGGTGGCGGAAACACCATATATTTT
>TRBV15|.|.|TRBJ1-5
CATSRGGGTPYSNQPQHF
TGTGCCACCAGCAGAGGAGGAGGGACACCATATAGCAATCAGCCCCAGCATTTT
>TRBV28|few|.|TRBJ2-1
CASSSYRAGNEQFF
TGTGCCAGCAGTTCGTACAGGGCAGGGAATGAGCAGTTCTTC
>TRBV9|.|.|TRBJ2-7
CASSGVGESYVQYF
TGTGCCAGCAGCGGTGTGGGGGAGTCCTACGTGCAGTACTTC
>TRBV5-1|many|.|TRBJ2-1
CASSPTYNEQFF
TGCGCCAGCAGCCCGACCTACAATGAGCAGTTCTTC
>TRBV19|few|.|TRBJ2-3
CASSPIQGTDTQYF
TGTGCCAGTAGCCCGATCCAGGGGACAGATACGCAGTATTTT
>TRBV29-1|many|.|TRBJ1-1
CSVPLNTEAFF
TGCAGCGTTCCCCTCAACACTGAAGCTTTCTTT
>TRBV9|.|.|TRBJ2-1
CASSSSGYNEQFF
TGTGCCAGCAGCTCAAGCGGCTACAATGAGCAGTTCTTC
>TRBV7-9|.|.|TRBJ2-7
CASSLDRQEQYF
TGTGCCAGCAGCTTAGACAGGCAGGAGCAGTACTTC
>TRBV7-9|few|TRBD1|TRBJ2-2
CAQTGGTGELFF
TGTGCCCAGACAGGGGGCACCGGGGAGCTGTTTTTT
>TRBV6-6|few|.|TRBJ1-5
CASSPEGWPQHF
TGTGCCAGCAGTCCGGAGGGTTGGCCCCAGCATTTT
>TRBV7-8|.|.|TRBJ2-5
CASSLGVQVQETQYF
TGTGCCAGCAGCTTAGGGGTGCAGGTTCAAGAGACCCAGTACTTC